The 2 T cell receptor beta chains in this list originate from one sample, sequenced in a study of CD8 T cells in Susac syndrome. RNA in amounts of roughly 0.5 to 1 ug was reverse transcribed with random hexamers. Using its own MiXCR run on the immunoSEQ multiplex PCR reads, TCRdb lists one record per CDR3 protein. The sample consists of about 140,000 distinct CDR3 sequences, about 95% of them appearing once. The sequencing input was CD4+ T cells from PBMCs. These receptors all stem from a human donor with multiple sclerosis.

This chain connects TRBV6-4 to TRBJ1-5; D is unclear. The CDR3 sequence is 13 residues long. Germline V lookup: CDR1 MRHNA, CDR2 SNTAGT. The V and J ends lost 4 bases and 1 base respectively, with 5 bases between them. The CDR3 region has the DNA TGTGCCAGCAGTGCCGTAAGCAATCAGCCCCAGCATTTT. It codes for CASSAVSNQPQHF.

The chain joins TRBV29-1 to TRBJ1-2; D unclear. V was shortened by 4 bases and J by 7 bases, with 13 bases between the two germline ends. Per the germline V gene, CDR1 is SQVTM and CDR2 is ANQGSEA. This CDR3 contains 12 residues. The CDR3 DNA is TGCAGCGTTGCTCAAGGCACTATTGGCTACACCTTC. Translated, it gives CSVAQGTIGYTF.